Sequencing of this TCR beta chain was carried out in a study of technical replicates of blood from several donors. Some clones are missing from TCRdb's copy, which holds only in-frame ones; the method was immunoSEQ multiplex PCR. The data hold about 83,000 clones, with roughly 94% observed a single time. The sequence was collected from a human donor in good health. The specimen sequenced was T cells isolated from PBMCs.

Here the CDR3 reads CASSEHAKNNEQFF. The CDR3 nucleotides read TGCGCCAGCAGCGAACACGCAAAGAACAATGAGCAGTTCTTC. The rearrangement links TRBV4-1 to TRBJ2-1; D gene uncertain. This CDR3 spans 14 amino acids. V shed 5 bases and J shed 5 bases, with 13 bases lying between them. Per germline, CDR1 MGHRA and CDR2 YSYEKL.